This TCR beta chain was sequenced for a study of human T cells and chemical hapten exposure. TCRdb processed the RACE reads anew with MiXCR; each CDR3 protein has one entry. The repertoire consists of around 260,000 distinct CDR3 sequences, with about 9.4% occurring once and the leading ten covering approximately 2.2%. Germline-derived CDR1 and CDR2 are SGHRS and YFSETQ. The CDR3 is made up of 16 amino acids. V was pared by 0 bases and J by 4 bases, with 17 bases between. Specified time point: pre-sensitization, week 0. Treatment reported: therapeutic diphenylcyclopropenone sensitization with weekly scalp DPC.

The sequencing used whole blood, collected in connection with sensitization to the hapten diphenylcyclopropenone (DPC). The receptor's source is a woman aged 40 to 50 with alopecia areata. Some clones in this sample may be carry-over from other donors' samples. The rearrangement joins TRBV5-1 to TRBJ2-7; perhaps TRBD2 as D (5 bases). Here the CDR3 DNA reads TGCGCCAGCAGCTTGGGAGGACTGAGCAGCGCTTACGAGCAGTACTTC. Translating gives CASSLGGLSSAYEQYF.